This passage covers 10 T cell receptor beta chains from one sample sequenced in a study of T-cell reconstitution after alpha-beta-depleted transplantation in children. The TCRbeta library was prepared with unique molecular identifiers. MiXCR, applied by TCRdb to the PCR reads, yields one record per CDR3 protein. The sample holds 500,000 or so distinct CDR3 sequences, roughly an eighth seen once. The specimen was PBMCs, mostly from graft donor cells, collected 180 days after TCRalphabeta/CD19-depleted stem cell transplant. These receptors all come from a female patient aged 2-10 years who had a stem cell transplant for aplastic anemia, so the T cells may come from the graft donor.

There are a few counts of this clonotype. V is TRBV10-3 and J is TRBJ2-3; D is unclear. This CDR3 is built from 12 residues. Germline V gives CDR1 ENHRY, CDR2 SYGVKD. The V and J ends lost 8 bases and 2 bases respectively, with 8 bases between them. The CDR3 coding sequence is TGTGCCATCGGGGAACCCACAGATACGCAGTATTTT. As protein: CAIGEPTDTQYF.

This clonotype was detected many times. CDR3 sequence (DNA): TGTGCCAGCAGCTTAATCGGCGACCGGACTGAAGCTTTCTTT. Translating gives CASSLIGDRTEAFF. The chain is built from TRBV7-9 and TRBJ1-1; D is ambiguous. Trimming cost V 2 bases and J 5 bases, with 12 bases left between them. CDR3 length: 14 residues. CDR1 and CDR2 (germline): SEHNR, FQNEAQ (reference sequence). Together with reference TRBV7-9 and TRBJ1-1, the CDR3 gives the full variable domain: DTGVSQNPRHKITKRGQNVTFRCDPISEHNRLYWYRQTLGQGPEFLTYFQNEAQLEKSRLLSDRFSAERPKGSFSTLEIQRTEQGDSAMYLCASSLIGDRTEAFFGQGTRLTVV.

This clonotype appeared a few times. The chain recombines TRBV20-1 with TRBJ2-2, with no clear D. CDR3 length equals 13 residues. Germline values: CDR1 DFQATT, CDR2 SNEGSKA (reference sequence). V was shortened by 6 bases and J by 1 base, with 9 bases between the two germline ends. The CDR3 sequence is CSARPGNTGELFF. The CDR3 coding sequence is TGCAGTGCGCGGCCTGGGAACACCGGGGAGCTGTTTTTT.

The CDR3 here is CASSYDRGTSGRVPYEQYF. The CDR3 DNA sequence: TGTGCCAGCAGCTACGACAGGGGGACTAGCGGGAGGGTTCCCTACGAGCAGTACTTC. The genes are TRBV6-2 or TRBV6-3 and TRBJ2-7; 16 nucleotides agree with TRBD2. The germline V gene encodes CDR1 MNHEY and CDR2 SVGEGT. CDR3 length equals 19 residues. V gave up 6 bases and J gave up 2 bases; unmatched junction bases: 13.

The chain employs TRBV5-1 and TRBJ2-3, with D possibly matching TRBD1 (5 bases). Looked up from germline, CDR1 is SGHRS and CDR2 is YFSETQ. Between the trimmed V and J ends, which lost 2 bases and 3 bases, there was a span of 16 bases. There are 16 residues in the CDR3. CDR3 sequence reads: CASSFSRQSSTDTQYF. DNA of the CDR3: TGCGCCAGCAGCTTTTCCCGACAGTCGAGTACAGATACGCAGTATTTT.

There are many counts of this clonotype. V gene TRBV10-3 combines with J gene TRBJ2-3; 9 nucleotides match TRBD1. This CDR3 is built from 16 residues. Germline V CDR1 and CDR2: ENHRY, SYGVKD. V shed 6 bases, J shed 3 bases, and the junction held 10 bases outside the gene matches. CDR3 in DNA: TGTGCCATCAGGAAGACCGGGACAGGGAATACAGATACGCAGTATTTT. As protein: CAIRKTGTGNTDTQYF.

This clonotype was seen a few times. This rearrangement joins TRBV2 to TRBJ2-5; D call uncertain. The V end lost 5 bases, the J end lost 3 bases, and 10 bases lay between the germline ends. There are 13 residues in the CDR3. The germline gives CDR1 SNHLY, CDR2 FYNNEI. CDR3 sequence: CASSRDQKETQYF. Here the CDR3 DNA reads TGTGCCAGCAGTAGGGATCAAAAAGAGACCCAGTACTTC.

The V and J genes are TRBV20-1 and TRBJ2-1; D perhaps matches TRBD1 (7 bases). Trimming took off 1 base at V and 9 bases at J, with 19 bases between the two ends. The CDR3 spans 15 residues. The germline CDR1 and CDR2 sequences are DFQATT and SNEGSKA (reference sequence). The chain's CDR3 is CSARVQLVQGGEQFF. CDR3 nucleotide sequence: TGCAGTGCTAGAGTTCAGCTAGTCCAGGGGGGTGAGCAGTTCTTC.

CDR3 region: CASSIRDSSRRETQYF. Here the CDR3 DNA reads TGTGCCAGCAGTATACGGGACAGCTCTAGAAGAGAGACCCAGTACTTC. This sequence joins TRBV12-3 or TRBV12-4 and TRBJ2-5; 7 bases agree with TRBD1. The CDR3 has 16 amino acids. Losses at the gene ends were 5 bases for V and 4 bases for J; bases not matched to a gene: 13.

This clonotype occurred many times. This chain connects TRBV12-3 or TRBV12-4 to TRBJ2-5, with TRBD2 identical over 7 bases. The CDR3 has 13 residues. The V gene end was trimmed by 3 bases and the J gene end by 12 bases; junction bases not matched to a gene: 10. CDR3 bases: TGTGCCAGCAGTTTTCGTGGGAGGGCCGAGAAGTACTTC. This encodes CASSFRGRAEKYF.